This T cell receptor beta chain is from a study of CD8 T cells in Susac syndrome. The RNA input was roughly 0.45 to 1 ug, and it was reverse transcribed with random hexamers. An immunoSEQ multiplex PCR generated amplified TCR beta CDR3 products spanning 54 Vbeta and 13 Jbeta. TCRdb re-called the immunoSEQ multiplex PCR reads through MiXCR, storing one row per CDR3 protein. Seen here are around 130,000 distinct CDR3 sequences, roughly 94% observed once, and the top ten hold about 0.13%. Sequencing of TCR beta covered CD8+ and CD4+ T cells obtained from blood. TEMRA cells were FACS-enriched, unlike CD8+ and CD4+ T cells, which were negatively isolated. Per germline, CDR1 SEHNR and CDR2 FQNEAQ (reference sequence). J lost 4 bases, V lost 3 bases, and 2 bases had no gene match. The CDR3 runs to 13 residues. Study-wide results and limits: Individuals included in the TCR sequencing and HLA analysis were acknowledged by the study to be relatively few in number.

Notes on this clonotype: Its antigen is currently unknown.

Input material: CD4+ T cells from PBMCs. The gene calls are TRBV7-9 and TRBJ1-2; 7 nucleotides agree with TRBD1. The receptor comes from a human donor with multiple sclerosis. CDR3 bases: TGTGCCAGCAGCTTGGGACAGCCCTATGGCTACACCTTC. Translated: CASSLGQPYGYTF.